Detailed here is one TCR beta chain. This clonotype showed up just a few times. Its target antigen remains unknown. No base quality values were provided; no much bigger clone lies one nucleotide off. Library generation was performed with 5' RACE. The sample was run on an Illumina HiSeq 2500. A second PCR of roughly 7 to 12 cycles was performed with a sample-barcoded 5' primer and a J-beta primer mix. Each TCR beta cDNA molecule received a unique molecular identifier from a template-switch 5' adaptor carrying 12 random nucleotides. Each sample yielded at least 2.5 million CDR3-containing paired-end reads. First-strand cDNA synthesis was performed from all RNA using the Mint cDNA synthesis kit, with priming by a TRBC-specific oligonucleotide. Following uracil-DNA glycosylase treatment, all cDNA underwent a first 18-cycle PCR with the universal primers M1SS and BC2_uni_R. On the authors' methods: Each sample was normalized by randomly selecting 1 million high-quality reads, each carrying a distinct molecular identifier. Instead of being binned into consensus sequences, reads that shared molecular identifiers were thrown out. MiTCR, with a Q25 quality threshold and the strictest error-elimination algorithm, was used for CDR3 identification, clonotype clustering and error correction. Lower-bound total TCR beta diversity was estimated with a nonparametric unseen species model using Euler transformation. TCRdb itself trimmed the public reads at Q25 with fastp, ran MiXCR and retained productive beta chains. Each entry is one CDR3 protein sequence, shown with its most common DNA and genes. None of the V and J calls come from the authors' own analysis; TCRdb made them. In this sample the table shows some 780,000 distinct CDR3 sequences, more than 55% of which occur a single time. About 26% of the sample goes to the ten largest clones.

From its cysteine to its phenylalanine, the CDR3 spans 16 amino acids. Of the read, only the CDR3 DNA is kept; its 48 bases are in frame from base 1. Based on the germline V gene, the CDR1 and CDR2 sequences are MNHEY and SVGEGT. Trimming leaves V shorter by 5 bases and J shorter by 1 base, with the junction holding 10 bases beyond the gene matches. The record originates from a study of blood T cells in healthy people across ages (dated by TCRdb to the mid-2010s). About the full investigation: In model experiments, template switching captured about one uniquely barcoded TCR beta cDNA molecule for every two T cells. Age-related changes in TCR beta repertoire diversity were measured in the study by deep sequencing normalized with unique cDNA molecular identifiers. Donors were grouped into four age groups: young (average about 15 years), middle-aged (39), aged (about 60) and long-lived (just over 80). To avoid experimental bias, donors of different ages were distributed randomly across sequencing lanes. Using the same blood draw, the study looked at two additional independent replicas of 1 million unique cDNA reads for two donors, one aged 18 to 30 and the other aged 80 or older.

Donors were 35 to 40 systemically healthy Caucasian individuals from Russia aged roughly 6 to 95 years. Each donor gave 9 to 10 milliliters of peripheral blood, collected into EDTA-treated Vacutainer tubes. Ficoll-Paque density-gradient centrifugation was used to isolate PBMCs, with at least 6 million per sample. Trizol reagent was used to extract total RNA from the PBMCs, yielding at least 6 micrograms per sample. Naive CD45RAhigh/CD27high T cell percentages were measured by flow cytometry on a PBMC aliquot from every donor. The full study reports these points: Because the CMV infection status of the donors was unknown, age-related changes in expanded clonotypes may potentially have been confounded. Because profiling used bulk unsorted PBMCs, naive and antigen-experienced compartments could not be compared conclusively. Compared with the aged group, the long-lived group had more naive CD4+ T cells, fewer expanded clones and increased TCR diversity, suggesting age selection. Observed TCR beta diversity per million T cells fell roughly linearly with age, and a significant reduction was already apparent by age around 36. Total diversity estimates from one million sequenced T cells were considered lower bounds and underestimates. Observed TCR beta diversity correlated strongly with the percentage of naive T cells measured by flow cytometry.

The specimen sequenced was blood. This clonotype was sampled from a man aged 35 to 55 in good health. This sequence uses TRBV6-2 or TRBV6-3 and TRBJ2-7; 8 central nucleotides agree with TRBD2. CDR3 loop: CASSPLAAELSYEQYF. The nucleotide sequence reads as follows: TGTGCCAGCAGTCCACTAGCGGCCGAACTATCCTACGAGCAGTACTTC.